The rows below give T cell receptor beta chains drawn from one sample of a study of cytomegalovirus exposure and HLA in healthy donors. Clones were read by immunoSEQ multiplex PCR, and TCRdb kept only the in-frame ones, dropping some. The sample shows approximately 150,000 clones, roughly 84% of them seen only once. Sequenced: PBMCs. These receptors were obtained from a man aged 25-45 years in good health and CMV-seropositive. Both conserved end residues are part of each CDR3. The D gene is left open where the match is weak. Part of the rows lack a size; the others show once, few, many or a class for expanded clones.

D gene | J gene | clone size | V gene | CDR3 protein | CDR3 DNA
TRBD2 | TRBJ2-5 | NA | TRBV5-1 | CASSSGLAGVEETQYF | TGCGCCAGCAGCTCGGGACTAGCGGGAGTCGAAGAGACCCAGTACTTC
NA | TRBJ2-5 | NA | TRBV27 | CASSSSVSQETQYF | TGTGCCAGCAGTTCTAGCGTATCCCAAGAGACCCAGTACTTC
NA | TRBJ1-1 | NA | TRBV14 | CASRLAGRTEAFF | TGTGCCAGCAGGTTGGCAGGGCGAACTGAAGCTTTCTTT
NA | TRBJ1-1 | NA | TRBV11-2 | CASSLSGNTEAFF | TGTGCCAGCAGCTTATCGGGGAACACTGAAGCTTTCTTT
TRBD1 | TRBJ1-5 | once | TRBV19 | CASRVTGVNQPQHF | TGTGCCAGTAGGGTGACAGGGGTCAATCAGCCCCAGCATTTT
TRBD2 | TRBJ2-2 | NA | TRBV28 | CASRNAGDPGELFF | TGTGCCAGCAGGAATGCGGGAGACCCCGGGGAGCTGTTTTTT
NA | TRBJ2-3 | NA | TRBV18 | CASSPEPLSTDTQYF | TGTGCCAGCTCACCCGAGCCCCTAAGCACAGATACGCAGTATTTT
TRBD2 | TRBJ2-1 | NA | TRBV2 | CASTRRTRVQNEQFF | TGTGCCAGCACGAGAAGGACTAGGGTCCAGAATGAGCAGTTCTTC
NA | TRBJ2-2 | NA | TRBV27 | CASSLLLSGGSGELFF | TGTGCCAGCAGTCTCCTCCTCTCAGGCGGGTCCGGGGAGCTGTTTTTT
TRBD1 | TRBJ2-3 | NA | TRBV6-6 | CASSAQGARTDTQYF | TGTGCCAGCAGTGCTCAGGGGGCCCGCACAGATACGCAGTATTTT
NA | TRBJ2-7 | NA | TRBV28 | CASSFVLEGEQYF | TGTGCCAGCAGTTTCGTACTAGAGGGCGAGCAGTACTTC
TRBD2 | TRBJ2-5 | NA | TRBV28 | CASSTSGRLQETQYF | TGTGCCAGCAGTACTAGCGGGAGGCTGCAAGAGACCCAGTACTTC
TRBD1 | TRBJ2-7 | few | TRBV5-1 | CASSPRHLQGASYEQYF | TGCGCCAGCAGTCCGCGACATTTACAGGGGGCATCCTACGAGCAGTACTTC
NA | TRBJ2-3 | NA | TRBV19 | CASSKGLSTDTQYF | TGTGCCAGTAGTAAGGGACTGAGCACAGATACGCAGTATTTT
NA | TRBJ1-5 | NA | TRBV6-1 | CASSEIESMPQHF | TGTGCCAGCAGTGAAATAGAGTCCATGCCCCAGCATTTT
NA | TRBJ2-2 | NA | TRBV7-2 | CASSPLANTGELFF | TGTGCCAGCAGCCCCCTAGCGAACACCGGGGAGCTGTTTTTT
NA | TRBJ1-5 | NA | TRBV28 | CASRLPGHLTPQHF | TGTGCCAGCAGGCTACCGGGACACCTAACTCCCCAGCATTTT
TRBD2 | TRBJ2-7 | many | TRBV4-2 | CASSQGASGSYEQYF | TGTGCCAGCAGCCAAGGGGCTAGCGGGAGCTACGAGCAGTACTTC
TRBD2 | TRBJ2-5 | NA | TRBV5-4 | CASSRGGTSGGNQETQYF | TGTGCCAGCAGCCGCGGAGGGACTAGCGGGGGGAACCAAGAGACCCAGTACTTC
TRBD1 | TRBJ2-5 | NA | TRBV5-1 | CASSSTTGDWGETQYF | TGCGCCAGCAGCTCAACGACAGGGGATTGGGGAGAGACCCAGTACTTC
TRBD1 | TRBJ1-2 | few | TRBV28 | CASSSGGTAGSYGYTF | TGTGCCAGCAGTTCGGGAGGGACAGCGGGAAGCTATGGCTACACCTTC
TRBD1 | TRBJ1-5 | NA | TRBV28 | CASSLTLTGDNQPQHF | TGTGCCAGCAGTTTGACCCTGACAGGGGACAATCAGCCCCAGCATTTT
NA | TRBJ1-2 | NA | TRBV10-2 | CASSESRGTGRGYTF | TGCGCCAGCAGTGAGAGTAGGGGGACGGGCCGCGGCTACACCTTC
NA | TRBJ1-6 | NA | TRBV10-3 | CAIGTVRGPYNSPLHF | TGTGCCATCGGTACCGTCCGGGGTCCGTATAATTCACCCCTCCACTTT
NA | TRBJ2-5 | NA | TRBV19 | CASSVRDQETQYF | TGTGCCAGTAGTGTCCGGGACCAAGAGACCCAGTACTTC
TRBD2 | TRBJ2-7 | NA | TRBV19 | CASSIAAASGKSYEQYF | TGTGCCAGTAGTATAGCCGCGGCTAGCGGGAAATCCTACGAGCAGTACTTC
NA | TRBJ1-4 | NA | TRBV28 | CASSLSREVGEKLFF | TGTGCCAGCAGTTTATCTAGGGAGGTGGGGGAAAAACTGTTTTTT
NA | TRBJ2-7 | NA | TRBV2 | CASSDSKYYRGEQYF | TGTGCCAGCAGTGATTCGAAGTACTATCGCGGGGAGCAGTACTTC
NA | TRBJ1-4 | NA | TRBV28 | CASSPGEGVGKLFF | TGTGCCAGCAGTCCCGGTGAAGGGGTTGGAAAACTGTTTTTT
NA | TRBJ1-5 | NA | TRBV6-1 | CASSDSRVVQPQHF | TGTGCCAGCAGTGACAGCAGGGTTGTCCAGCCCCAGCATTTT
NA | TRBJ1-5 | NA | TRBV15 | CATMEDDGHQPQHF | TGTGCCACCATGGAGGACGATGGCCATCAGCCCCAGCATTTT
TRBD2 | TRBJ2-5 | NA | TRBV30 | CAWSFPGLAGVETQYF | TGTGCCTGGAGTTTTCCGGGACTAGCGGGAGTGGAGACCCAGTACTTC
NA | TRBJ2-7 | NA | TRBV9 | CASSVDGGFRYEQYF | TGTGCCAGCAGCGTAGATGGAGGGTTTCGGTACGAGCAGTACTTC
NA | TRBJ1-2 | NA | TRBV10-3 | CAISQGTNYGYTF | TGTGCCATCAGCCAGGGTACGAACTATGGCTACACCTTC
NA | TRBJ1-2 | few | TRBV19 | CASSITATRYGYTF | TGTGCCAGTAGTATAACGGCGACGAGGTATGGCTACACCTTC
NA | TRBJ2-1 | NA | TRBV21-1 | CASSKGQGQFF | TGTGCCAGCAGCAAAGGGCAGGGGCAGTTCTTC
TRBD1 | TRBJ2-3 | NA | TRBV2 | CASRVTGGADTQYF | TGTGCCAGCAGGGTGACAGGGGGCGCGGATACGCAGTATTTT
NA | TRBJ1-2 | NA | TRBV18 | CASSPGGDYGYTF | TGTGCCAGCTCACCCGGGGGGGACTATGGCTACACCTTC
NA | TRBJ1-2 | NA | TRBV11-2 | CASSIRDSINYGYTF | TGTGCCAGCAGCATCCGGGACTCCATCAACTATGGCTACACCTTC
NA | TRBJ2-6 | NA | TRBV12-2 | CASRLELGGQGSGANVLTF | TGTGCAAGTCGCTTAGAATTAGGGGGTCAGGGCTCAGGGGCCAACGTCCTGACTTTC
NA | TRBJ1-1 | NA | TRBV6-1 | CASSELGGRGSTEAFF | TGTGCCAGCAGTGAATTGGGGGGGCGGGGGAGCACTGAAGCTTTCTTT
TRBD2 | TRBJ2-7 | NA | TRBV2 | CASSEGREWYEQYF | TGTGCCAGCAGTGAAGGGCGGGAGTGGTACGAGCAGTACTTC
TRBD1 | TRBJ1-2 | NA | TRBV28 | CAIDPTGTGGYGYTF | TGTGCCATCGATCCCACCGGGACAGGGGGGTATGGCTACACCTTC
NA | TRBJ1-5 | NA | TRBV18 | CASSPTYNQPQHF | TGTGCCAGCTCACCGACTTACAATCAGCCCCAGCATTTT
NA | TRBJ1-1 | once | TRBV6-5 | CASTQIREAEAFF | TGTGCCAGCACCCAAATTCGGGAGGCTGAAGCTTTCTTT
NA | TRBJ1-3 | NA | TRBV19 | CASSMAGYSGNTIYF | TGTGCCAGTAGTATGGCGGGGTACTCTGGAAACACCATATATTTT
NA | TRBJ2-1 | NA | TRBV9 | CASSDIGTYNEQFF | TGTGCCAGCAGCGACATCGGGACCTACAATGAGCAGTTCTTC
TRBD1 | TRBJ1-6 | many | TRBV7-8 | CASSADRDGLPLHF | TGTGCCAGCAGCGCCGACAGGGACGGTTTACCCCTCCACTTT
TRBD1 | TRBJ2-2 | NA | TRBV29-1 | CSVGDGTGDTGELFF | TGCAGCGTTGGAGACGGGACAGGGGACACCGGGGAGCTGTTTTTT
NA | TRBJ1-2 | NA | TRBV9 | CASSVALGQGPDWGYTF | TGTGCCAGCAGCGTAGCTCTCGGGCAGGGGCCGGATTGGGGCTACACCTTC
TRBD1 | TRBJ2-7 | few | TRBV13 | CASSETGRYEQYF | TGTGCCAGCAGCGAGACAGGGCGGTACGAGCAGTACTTC
NA | TRBJ1-1 | NA | TRBV7-3 | CASSSGLPGTEAFF | TGTGCCAGCAGCTCGGGACTCCCCGGGACTGAAGCTTTCTTT
TRBD1 | TRBJ1-3 | NA | TRBV7-2 | CASSRDRVVDTIYF | TGTGCCAGCAGCCGCGACAGGGTCGTCGACACCATATATTTT
NA | TRBJ2-7 | NA | TRBV13 | CASSGEGGREQYF | TGTGCCAGCAGCGGAGAGGGGGGGCGCGAGCAGTACTTC
NA | TRBJ1-4 | NA | TRBV4-1 | CASSQLITATNEKLFF | TGCGCCAGCAGCCAGTTGATAACAGCAACTAATGAAAAACTGTTTTTT
TRBD1 | TRBJ2-7 | NA | TRBV7-9 | CASSPSIGGQGRNSYEQYF | TGTGCCAGCAGCCCCTCGATAGGGGGACAGGGTCGAAACTCCTACGAGCAGTACTTC
NA | TRBJ1-5 | once | TRBV10-3 | CAISESTGYSNQPQHF | TGTGCCATCAGTGAGTCAACGGGATATAGCAATCAGCCCCAGCATTTT
TRBD1 | TRBJ2-7 | NA | TRBV4-1 | CASSHLRGPRDEQYF | TGCGCCAGCAGCCATTTAAGGGGGCCGAGGGACGAGCAGTACTTC
NA | TRBJ1-3 | NA | TRBV6-5 | CASCRVPDSGNTIYF | TGTGCCAGCTGTCGGGTGCCCGACTCTGGAAACACCATATATTTT